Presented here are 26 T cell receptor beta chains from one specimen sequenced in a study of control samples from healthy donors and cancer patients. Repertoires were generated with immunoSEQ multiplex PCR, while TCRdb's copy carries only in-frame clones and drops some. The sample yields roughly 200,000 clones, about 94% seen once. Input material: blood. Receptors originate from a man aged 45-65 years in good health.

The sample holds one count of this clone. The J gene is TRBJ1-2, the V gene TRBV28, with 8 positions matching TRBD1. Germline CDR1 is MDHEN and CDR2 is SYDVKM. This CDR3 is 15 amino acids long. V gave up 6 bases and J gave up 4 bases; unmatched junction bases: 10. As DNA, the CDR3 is TGTGCCAGCAGCCCTTCGTCGGACAGGGTCTATGGCTACACCTTC. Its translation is CASSPSSDRVYGYTF.

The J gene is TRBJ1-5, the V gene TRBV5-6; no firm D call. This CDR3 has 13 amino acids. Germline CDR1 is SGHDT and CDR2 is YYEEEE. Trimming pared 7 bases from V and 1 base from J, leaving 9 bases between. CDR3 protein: CASSGQSNQPQHF. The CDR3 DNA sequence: TGTGCCAGCTCCGGCCAGAGCAATCAGCCCCAGCATTTT.

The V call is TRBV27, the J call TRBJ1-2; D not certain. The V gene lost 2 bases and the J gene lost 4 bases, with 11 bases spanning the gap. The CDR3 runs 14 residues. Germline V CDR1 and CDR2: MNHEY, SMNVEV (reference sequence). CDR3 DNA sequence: TGTGCCAGCAGTTTAGGAGGGATCCCCTATGGCTACACCTTC. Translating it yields CASSLGGIPYGYTF.

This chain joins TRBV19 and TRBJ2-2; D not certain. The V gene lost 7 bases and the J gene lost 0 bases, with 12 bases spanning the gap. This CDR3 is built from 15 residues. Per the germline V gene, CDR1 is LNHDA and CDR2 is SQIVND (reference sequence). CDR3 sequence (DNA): TGTGCCAGTAAATACGGAGCGACGAACACCGGGGAGCTGTTTTTT. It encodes CASKYGATNTGELFF.

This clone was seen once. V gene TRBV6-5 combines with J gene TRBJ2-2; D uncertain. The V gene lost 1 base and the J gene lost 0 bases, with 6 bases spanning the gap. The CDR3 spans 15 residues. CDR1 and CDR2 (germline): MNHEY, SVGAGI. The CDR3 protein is CASSYYGPNTGELFF. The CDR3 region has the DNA TGTGCCAGCAGTTACTATGGCCCGAACACCGGGGAGCTGTTTTTT.

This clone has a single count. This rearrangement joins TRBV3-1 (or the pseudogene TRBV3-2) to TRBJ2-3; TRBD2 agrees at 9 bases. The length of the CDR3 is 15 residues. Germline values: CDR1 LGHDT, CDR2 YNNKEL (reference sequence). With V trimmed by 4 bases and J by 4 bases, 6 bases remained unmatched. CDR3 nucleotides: TGTGCCAGCAGCCCACCGGGACTAGCTGCAGATACGCAGTATTTT. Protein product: CASSPPGLAADTQYF.

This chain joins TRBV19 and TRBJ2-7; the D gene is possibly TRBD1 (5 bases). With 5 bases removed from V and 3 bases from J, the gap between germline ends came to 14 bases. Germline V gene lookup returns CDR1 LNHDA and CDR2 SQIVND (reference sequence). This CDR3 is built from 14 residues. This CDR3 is CASSVRQRFYEQYF. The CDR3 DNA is TGTGCCAGTAGTGTGAGACAGCGTTTCTACGAGCAGTACTTC.

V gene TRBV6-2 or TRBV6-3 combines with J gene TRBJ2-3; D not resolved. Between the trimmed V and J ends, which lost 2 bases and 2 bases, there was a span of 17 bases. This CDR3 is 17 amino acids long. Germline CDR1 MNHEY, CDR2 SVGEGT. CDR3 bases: TGTGCCAGCAGTTACCGCCTCGGCAGTCAGGTCACAGATACGCAGTATTTT. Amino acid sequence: CASSYRLGSQVTDTQYF.

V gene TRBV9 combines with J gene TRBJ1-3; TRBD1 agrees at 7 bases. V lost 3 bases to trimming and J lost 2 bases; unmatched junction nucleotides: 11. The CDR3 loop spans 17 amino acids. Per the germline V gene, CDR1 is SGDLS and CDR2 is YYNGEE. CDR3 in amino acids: CASSAGLQGRPGNTIYF. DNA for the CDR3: TGTGCCAGCAGCGCCGGACTACAGGGGAGACCTGGAAACACCATATATTTT.

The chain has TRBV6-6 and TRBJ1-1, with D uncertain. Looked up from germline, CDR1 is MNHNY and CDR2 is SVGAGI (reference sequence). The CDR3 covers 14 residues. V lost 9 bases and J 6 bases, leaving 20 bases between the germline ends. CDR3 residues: CASPTGRPDPEAFF. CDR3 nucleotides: TGTGCCAGTCCGACGGGTCGTCCGGACCCTGAAGCTTTCTTT.

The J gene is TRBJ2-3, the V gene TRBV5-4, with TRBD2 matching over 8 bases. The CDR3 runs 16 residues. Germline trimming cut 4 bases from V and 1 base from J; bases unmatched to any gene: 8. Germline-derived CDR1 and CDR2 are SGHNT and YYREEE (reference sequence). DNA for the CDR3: TGTGCCAGCAGCCGGGGGACTAGGAGGGGCACAGATACGCAGTATTTT. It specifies CASSRGTRRGTDTQYF.

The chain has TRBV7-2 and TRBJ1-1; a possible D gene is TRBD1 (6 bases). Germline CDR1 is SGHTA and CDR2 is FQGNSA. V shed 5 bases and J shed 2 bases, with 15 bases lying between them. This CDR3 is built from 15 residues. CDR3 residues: CASSPYRDRNTEAFF. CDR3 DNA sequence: TGTGCCAGCAGCCCGTACAGGGACCGAAACACTGAAGCTTTCTTT.

The CDR3 region is CASSLETGLNTEAFF. In nucleotides, the CDR3 is TGTGCCAGCAGCTTAGAAACAGGGTTGAACACTGAAGCTTTCTTT. This rearrangement joins TRBV5-4 to TRBJ1-1, with D tentatively TRBD1 (6 bases). The ends were cut back, 2 bases at V and 0 bases at J, with 11 bases in the middle. CDR1 is SGHNT and CDR2 is YYREEE in the germline V gene (reference sequence). This CDR3 has 15 residues.

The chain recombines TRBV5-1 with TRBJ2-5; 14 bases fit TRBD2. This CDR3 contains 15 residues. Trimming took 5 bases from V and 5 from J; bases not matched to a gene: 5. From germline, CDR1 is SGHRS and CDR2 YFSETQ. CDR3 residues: CASSRGLAGGETQYF. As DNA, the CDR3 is TGCGCCAGCAGTCGTGGACTAGCGGGGGGCGAGACCCAGTACTTC.

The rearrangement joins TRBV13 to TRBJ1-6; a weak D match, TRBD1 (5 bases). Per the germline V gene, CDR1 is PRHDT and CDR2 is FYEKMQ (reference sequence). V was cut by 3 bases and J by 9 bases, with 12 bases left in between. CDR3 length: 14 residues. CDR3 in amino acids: CASSFGGSASPLHF. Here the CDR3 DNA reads TGTGCCAGCAGCTTCGGGGGAAGTGCTTCACCCCTCCACTTT.

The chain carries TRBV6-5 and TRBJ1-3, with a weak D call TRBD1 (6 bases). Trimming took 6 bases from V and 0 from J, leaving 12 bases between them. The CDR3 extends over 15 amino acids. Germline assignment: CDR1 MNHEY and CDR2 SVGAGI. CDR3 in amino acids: CASSLDRYSGNTIYF. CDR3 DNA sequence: TGTGCCAGCAGCCTTGACAGGTACTCTGGAAACACCATATATTTT.

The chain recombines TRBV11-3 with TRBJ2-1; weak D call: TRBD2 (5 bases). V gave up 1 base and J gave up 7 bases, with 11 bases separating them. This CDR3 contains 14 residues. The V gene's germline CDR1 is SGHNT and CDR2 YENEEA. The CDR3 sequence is CASSLALASNEQFF. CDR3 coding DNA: TGTGCCAGCAGCTTAGCCCTAGCTAGTAATGAGCAGTTCTTC.

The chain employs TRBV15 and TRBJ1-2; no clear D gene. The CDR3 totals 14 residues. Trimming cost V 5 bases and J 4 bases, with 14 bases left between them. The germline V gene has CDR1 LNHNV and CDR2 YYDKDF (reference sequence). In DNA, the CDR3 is TGTGCCACCAGCCTCTATCGATCCGGCTATGGCTACACCTTC. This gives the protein CATSLYRSGYGYTF.

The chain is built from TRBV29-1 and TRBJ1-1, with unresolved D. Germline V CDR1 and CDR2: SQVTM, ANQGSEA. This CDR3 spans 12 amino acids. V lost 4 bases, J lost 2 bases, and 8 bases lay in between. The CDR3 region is CSVVQANTEAFF. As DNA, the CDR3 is TGCAGCGTTGTTCAGGCCAACACTGAAGCTTTCTTT. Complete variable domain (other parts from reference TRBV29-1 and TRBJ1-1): SAVISQKPSRDICQRGTSLTIQCQVDSQVTMMFWYRQQPGQSLTLIATANQGSEATYESGFVIDKFPISRPNLTFSTLTVSNMSPEDSSIYLCSVVQANTEAFFGQGTRLTVV.

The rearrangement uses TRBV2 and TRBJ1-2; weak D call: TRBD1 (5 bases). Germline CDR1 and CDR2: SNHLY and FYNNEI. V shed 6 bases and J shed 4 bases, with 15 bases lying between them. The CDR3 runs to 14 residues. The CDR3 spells CASRAQGNSYGYTF. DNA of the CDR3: TGTGCCAGCAGGGCCCAGGGTAATAGCTATGGCTACACCTTC.

This CDR3 is CASSSPGQGAWSYGYTF. CDR3 bases: TGTGCCAGCAGTTCCCCGGGACAGGGGGCTTGGAGCTATGGCTACACCTTC. The gene calls are TRBV6-2 or TRBV6-3 and TRBJ1-2; 12 nucleotides match TRBD1. J lost 4 bases, V lost 4 bases, and 10 bases had no gene match. Per germline, CDR1 MNHEY and CDR2 SVGEGT. The CDR3 consists of 17 residues.

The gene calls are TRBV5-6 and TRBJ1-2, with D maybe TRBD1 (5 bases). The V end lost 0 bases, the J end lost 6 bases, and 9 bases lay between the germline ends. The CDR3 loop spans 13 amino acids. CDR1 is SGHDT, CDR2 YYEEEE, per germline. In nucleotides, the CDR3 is TGTGCCAGCAGCTTGGCCCAGGGTGATGGCTACACCTTC. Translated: CASSLAQGDGYTF.

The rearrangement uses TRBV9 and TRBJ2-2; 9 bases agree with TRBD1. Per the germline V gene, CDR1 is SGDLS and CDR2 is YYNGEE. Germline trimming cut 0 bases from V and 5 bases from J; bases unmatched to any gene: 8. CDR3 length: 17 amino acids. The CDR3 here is CASSVGVGQGRTGELFF. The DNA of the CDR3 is TGTGCCAGCAGCGTAGGGGTGGGACAGGGTAGGACCGGGGAGCTGTTTTTT.

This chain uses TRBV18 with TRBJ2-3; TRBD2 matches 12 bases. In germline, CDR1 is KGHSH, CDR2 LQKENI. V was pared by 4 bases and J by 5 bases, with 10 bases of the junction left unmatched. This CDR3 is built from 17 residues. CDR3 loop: CASSQLPLAGGQDTQYF. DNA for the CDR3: TGTGCCAGCTCACAACTACCCCTAGCGGGGGGGCAAGATACGCAGTATTTT.

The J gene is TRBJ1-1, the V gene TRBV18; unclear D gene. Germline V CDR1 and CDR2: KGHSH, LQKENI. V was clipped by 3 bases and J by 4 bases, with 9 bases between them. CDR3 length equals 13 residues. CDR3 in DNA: TGTGCCAGCTCACCGGGCCTTTTCACTGAAGCTTTCTTT. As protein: CASSPGLFTEAFF.

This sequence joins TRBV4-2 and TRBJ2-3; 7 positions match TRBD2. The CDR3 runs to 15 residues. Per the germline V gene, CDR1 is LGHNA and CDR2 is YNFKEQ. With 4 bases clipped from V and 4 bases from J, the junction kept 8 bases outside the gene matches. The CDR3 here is CASSLTLAAADTQYF. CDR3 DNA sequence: TGTGCCAGCAGCCTTACTCTAGCGGCGGCAGATACGCAGTATTTT.